A single sample is the source of the 15 T cell receptor beta chains below, sequenced in a study of T-cell reconstitution after alpha-beta-depleted transplantation in children. Molecular barcoding with unique molecular identifiers was used for the TCRbeta library. From the PCR reads, TCRdb called clonotypes with MiXCR, one entry per CDR3 protein. The sample gives about 200,000 distinct CDR3 sequences, approximately 14% of which show up once; approximately 13% is in the top ten. Specimen: PBMCs from the stem cell graft donor, collected from the stem cell graft. The source is a human donor who donated a stem cell graft to a child with acute lymphoblastic leukemia.

This clonotype was recorded many times. The chain links TRBV7-2 to TRBJ1-4, with TRBD1 matching over 9 bases. The CDR3 has 14 residues. Germline V gene lookup returns CDR1 SGHTA and CDR2 FQGNSA. Losses at the gene ends were 8 bases for V and 9 bases for J; bases not matched to a gene: 10. CDR3 DNA sequence: TGTGCCAGCGGATCCGGGACAGGGTGGAAAAAACTGTTTTTT. Translating gives CASGSGTGWKKLFF.

This clonotype was detected ten times or more. This chain connects TRBV4-1 to TRBJ2-5, with TRBD2 matching 8 bases. The CDR3 is 16 amino acids. Germline CDR1 reads MGHRA; CDR2 reads YSYEKL. V gave up 4 bases and J gave up 7 bases; unmatched junction bases: 14. CDR3 sequence: CASSPAGTRTGPTQYF. The CDR3 DNA reads TGCGCCAGCAGCCCTGCCGGGACTAGGACTGGTCCGACCCAGTACTTC.

This clonotype was observed a handful of times. This chain connects TRBV5-1 to TRBJ2-3; D gene ambiguous. Germline-derived CDR1 and CDR2 are SGHRS and YFSETQ. The germline V and J ends were trimmed by 3 bases and 1 base, with 12 bases remaining between them. The length of the CDR3 is 15 residues. The CDR3 DNA reads TGCGCCAGCAGCTCCCCCCCGACGGGCACAGATACGCAGTATTTT. Translated, it gives CASSSPPTGTDTQYF.

CDR3 region: CSARALAGVGLQETQYF. In DNA form, the CDR3 reads TGCAGTGCTAGAGCCCTAGCGGGAGTGGGTCTCCAAGAGACCCAGTACTTC. This chain joins TRBV20-1 and TRBJ2-5, with 10 bases aligning to TRBD2. The CDR3 is 17 amino acids. Germline loops: CDR1 DFQATT, CDR2 SNEGSKA (reference sequence). Germline trimming cut 1 base from V and 1 base from J; bases unmatched to any gene: 9.

This clonotype was counted many times. The chain couples TRBV29-1 to TRBJ1-3; D remains ambiguous. V lost 1 base and J lost 3, with 4 bases in between. CDR3 length: 12 amino acids. Germline lookup yields CDR1 SQVTM and CDR2 ANQGSEA. For the CDR3, the DNA is TGCAGCGTTGAAGGGGGTGGAAACACCATATATTTT. It yields the protein CSVEGGGNTIYF.

Regarding this clonotype: Given a much more abundant clone one base away, this may be a read error. The rearrangement uses TRBV25-1 and TRBJ2-5; 8 bases align to TRBD2. Losses at the gene ends were 3 bases for V and 2 bases for J; bases not matched to a gene: 5. Germline loops: CDR1 MGHDK, CDR2 SYGVNS. This CDR3 has 15 residues. CDR3 sequence reads: CASSDSGGRQETQYF. CDR3 DNA: TGTGCCAGCAGTGACTCGGGGGGGAGGCAAGAGACCCAGTACTTC. Complete variable domain (other parts from reference TRBV25-1 and TRBJ2-5): EADIYQTPRYLVIGTGKKITLECSQTMGHDKMYWYQQDPGMELHLIHYSYGVNSTEKGDLSSESTVSRIRTEHFPLTLESARPSHTSQYLCASSDSGGRQETQYFGPGTRLLVL.

The rearrangement uses TRBV6-1 and TRBJ1-1; D gene unclear. The V and J ends lost 2 bases and 4 bases respectively, with 11 bases between them. Per the germline V gene, CDR1 is MNHNS and CDR2 is SASEGT. CDR3 size: 14 residues. This CDR3 reads CASSEMIGSTEAFF. The CDR3 bases are TGTGCCAGCAGTGAAATGATAGGATCCACTGAAGCTTTCTTT.

Concerning this clonotype itself: A read error is possible here, since a much larger clone lies one base away. The J gene is TRBJ2-7, the V gene TRBV20-1; tentatively, D is TRBD1 (6 bases). Germline V gives CDR1 DFQATT, CDR2 SNEGSKA (reference sequence). The CDR3 loop spans 13 amino acids. CDR3 region: CSASLGQRGEEYF. The CDR3 DNA is TGCAGTGCTAGTTTGGGACAAAGAGGCGAGGAGTACTTC.

With regard to this clonotype: A much larger clone differs from this one at a single base, so this may be a read error. The chain couples TRBV20-1 to TRBJ2-7; 9 nucleotides agree with TRBD2. V lost 5 bases and J lost 6; bases outside the gene matches: 11. This CDR3 region has 14 residues. Germline assignment: CDR1 DFQATT and CDR2 SNEGSKA (reference sequence). The CDR3 sequence is CSAQRLSGRSEQYF. CDR3 coding DNA: TGCAGTGCTCAGAGGCTTAGCGGGAGAAGCGAGCAGTACTTC.

This clonotype was seen at least ten times. V gene TRBV7-8 combines with J gene TRBJ2-3, with 10 bases identical to TRBD1. After removal of 5 bases from V and 3 bases from J, the junction contained 14 bases not matched to a gene. This CDR3 has 18 residues. Germline CDR1 SGHVS, CDR2 FQNEAQ. CDR3 coding DNA: TGTGCCAGCAGCCCAAGACAGGGGGCGCGTATCGAAACAGATACGCAGTATTTT. Translated, it gives CASSPRQGARIETDTQYF.

As DNA, the CDR3 is TGTGCCAGCAGCCCCTTCCGAGTCTACAATGAGCAGTTCTTC. Translated, it gives CASSPFRVYNEQFF. The chain carries TRBV11-2 and TRBJ2-1; D is undetermined. Germline CDR1 SGHAT, CDR2 FQNNGV. V gave up 5 bases and J gave up 3 bases, with 11 bases separating them. This CDR3 has 14 residues.

This clonotype has a handful of counts. The CDR3 loop is CASSPARLAQYTGELFF. The CDR3 DNA reads TGTGCCAGCAGCCCCGCCCGACTAGCTCAATACACCGGGGAGCTGTTTTTT. The chain combines TRBV5-5 with TRBJ2-2; 7 nucleotides line up with TRBD2. The V and J ends lost 4 bases and 3 bases, in that order; junction bases with no gene match: 12. CDR3 length equals 17 residues. Germline CDR1 and CDR2: SGHKS and YYEKEE (reference sequence).

Concerning this clonotype itself: Possible read error: a much larger clone is one base away. J is TRBJ1-3 and V is TRBV10-3; no firm D call. The germline gives CDR1 ENHRY, CDR2 SYGVKD. The CDR3 runs 11 residues. In nucleotides, the CDR3 is TGTACCGCTGGCCCTGGAAACACCATATATTTT. Protein: CTAGPGNTIYF.

The sample holds a few counts of this clonotype. The J gene is TRBJ1-1, the V gene TRBV12-3 or TRBV12-4, with D possibly being TRBD1 (6 bases). V was pared by 6 bases and J by 5 bases, with 13 bases between. The CDR3 consists of 13 residues. Written as DNA, the CDR3 is TGTGCCAGCAGACCCTACCAGGGGACTGAAGCTTTCTTT. Translation gives CASRPYQGTEAFF.

This clonotype was recorded many times. Given a much more abundant clone one base away, this may be a read error. The chain employs TRBV11-2 and TRBJ2-7; unclear D gene. The CDR3 spans 11 residues. Looked up from germline, CDR1 is SGHAT and CDR2 is FQNNGV. The ends were cut back, 3 bases at V and 2 bases at J, with 2 bases in the middle. The CDR3 protein is CASSFAYEQYF. The DNA of the CDR3 is TGTGCCAGCAGCTTTGCCTACGAGCAGTACTTC.